This T cell receptor (beta chain) was sequenced in a study of human T cells and chemical hapten exposure. At the level of the study: DPC (0.01%) was patch tested on the upper back and read at 6 days. The study, taken as a whole, reports: Positively correlated with patch test score were the counts of PT1 expanded TCRs.

As for this clonotype: Its antigen is still unknown. A read error may be the cause here, since a much bigger clone is one base away. Likely a read error: the CDR3 ends without its conserved phenylalanine or tryptophan.

There are 14 residues in the CDR3. With 0 bases removed from V and 5 bases from J, the gap between germline ends came to 12 bases. Germline V gives CDR1 DFQATT, CDR2 SNEGSKA (reference sequence). The library tagged individual cDNA molecules with unique molecular identifiers. TCRdb called the RACE reads again in MiXCR, with one record for every CDR3 protein. The table includes about 35,000 distinct CDR3 sequences, 10% to 15% detected once. The sample's time point: pre-sensitization, week 0. Treatment described: therapeutic diphenylcyclopropenone sensitization with weekly scalp DPC. Unfractionated whole blood served as the source for total RNA extraction. The donor pool consisted of alopecia patients aged 18 to 70 years, considered suitable for DPC.

The TCR was taken from a woman in her thirties or forties with alopecia areata. Some clones in this sample may be carry-over from other donors' samples. The chain is built from TRBV20-1 and TRBJ2-3; the D gene could be TRBD1 or TRBD2 (6 bases each). Sequencing used whole blood, obtained in connection with sensitization to the hapten diphenylcyclopropenone (DPC). The CDR3 DNA reads as TGCAGTGCTAGAGATTCGGGGGCCGGAGATACGCAGTATTAT. This encodes CSARDSGAGDTQYY.